The entry below describes one T cell receptor (beta chain). The antigen remains unidentified. Other DNA sequences within the sample encode an identical CDR3. Reverse transcribing all isolated RNA meant expressed TCRB transcripts were sequenced. An average about 3.6 million reads came from naive, central memory and regulatory T cell samples. Sequencing was performed with immunoSEQ multiplex PCR; in TCRdb, only in-frame clones are kept and a portion is missing. This table has about 230,000 clones, 9% to 10% appearing once. The data belong to a study of beta chain features in type 1 diabetes. Study-level findings and limits: Insertions were fewer and deletions more numerous at VDJ junctions in type 1 diabetes patients. In comparison with healthy donors, patients had naive, central memory and Treg TCRB repertoires that appeared more similar.

The sequenced sample consisted of naive CD4+ T cells from blood. The receptor was derived from a woman between 18 and 30 years old in good health.

The CDR3 region is CASSLEQGNTEAFF. The CDR3 coding sequence is TGCGCCAGCAGCTTGGAACAGGGAAACACTGAAGCTTTCTTT. The chain employs TRBV5-1 and TRBJ1-1, with D possibly TRBD1 on 6 matching bases. Germline assignment: CDR1 SGHRS and CDR2 YFSETQ. The CDR3 is made up of 14 amino acids. V lost 0 bases and J lost 2, with 8 bases in between. Supplemented by reference TRBV5-1 and TRBJ1-1, the full variable domain reads KAGVTQTPRYLIKTRGQQVTLSCSPISGHRSVSWYQQTPGQGLQFLFEYFSETQRNKGNFPGRFSGRQFSNSRSEMNVSTLELGDSALYLCASSLEQGNTEAFFGQGTRLTVV.